This T cell receptor beta chain was recorded in a study of blood T cell repertoires in COVID-19. Study-level background: Donors in the United States, Italy and Spain gave samples during acute or convalescent COVID-19. PBMCs, B-cell-depleted T cells, or T cells were the source of the cDNA or gDNA that made up the material.

Source study methods: It was from reference gene primer amplification that nucleated cell counts were estimated. Data came from immunoSEQ multiplex PCR; TCRdb stores just in-frame clones and leaves some out. The V and J calls and the clone size are those of that table, but D and trimming were determined from the DNA. Seen here are 150,000 to 200,000 clones, around nine tenths observed once, and the top ten hold 0.8% to 1%. From germline, CDR1 is LNHDA and CDR2 SQIVND (reference sequence). Trimming removed 5 bases from V and 3 bases from J; junction bases left unmatched: 3. The CDR3 loop spans 13 amino acids.

The TCR sequence derives from a woman aged 18-29 years who had recovered from COVID-19. The sequencing input was peripheral blood. This chain joins TRBV19 and TRBJ1-1; 7 nucleotides agree with TRBD1. CDR3 DNA: TGTGCCAGTAGTTGGGACAGCCACACTGAAGCTTTCTTT. This sequence encodes CASSWDSHTEAFF. The full variable domain, with the rest looked up from reference TRBV19 and TRBJ1-1, is DGGITQSPKYLFRKEGQNVTLSCEQNLNHDAMYWYRQDPGQGLRLIYYSQIVNDFQKGDIAEGYSVSREKKESFPLTVTSAQKNPTAFYLCASSWDSHTEAFFGQGTRLTVV.